This TCR beta chain was found in a study of shared clonotypes between healthy human individuals. Replicate PCRs for unsorted PBMC used around 280 ng DNA (approximately 33,000 T cell genomes). Assay: immunoSEQ multiplex PCR; the TCRdb copy retains only in-frame clones and omits some. Among approximately 470,000 clones, roughly 80% were seen once, and the ten largest hold roughly 13%. This sequence originates from a woman between 35 and 50 years old in good health. Some clones in this sample may be carry-over from other donors' samples. Sequences were obtained from PBMCs.

CDR3 sequence reads: CASSFGGISGNTIYF. The CDR3 DNA reads TGTGCCAGCAGCTTCGGAGGCATCTCTGGAAACACCATATATTTT. J is TRBJ1-3 and V is TRBV5-6; D uncertain. Deletions cut 2 bases from V and 0 bases from J, with 9 bases between. Looked up from germline, CDR1 is SGHDT and CDR2 is YYEEEE. CDR3 size: 15 residues.